This T cell receptor beta chain was observed in a study of CD8 T cells in ankylosing spondylitis. Of note for this clonotype: Its target is unknown.

Study-level results: Characteristic of ankylosing spondylitis blood, it appeared, was a TCR beta motif comprising several highly homologous variants. Within peripheral blood, clones linked to disease were CD8+ and relatively rare. As reported, disease-linked clones showed significant enrichment in matched ankylosing spondylitis synovial fluid.

The V end lost 2 bases, the J end lost 0 bases, and 6 bases lay between the germline ends. The CDR3 spans 15 residues. Germline-derived CDR1 and CDR2 are KGHDR and SFDVKD. Researchers built TCR beta libraries using quantitative 5'-RACE with molecular barcodes. TCRdb processed the 5' RACE reads anew with MiXCR; each CDR3 protein has one entry. The data show 250,000 to 300,000 distinct CDR3 sequences, about 20% seen once. The specimen sequenced was blood, either unsorted or a sorted T cell fraction (not recorded which). The sequence came from a male donor with ankylosing spondylitis or in good health (not recorded which). V usage is TRBV24-1 and J usage is TRBJ2-2; a possible D gene is TRBD2 (5 bases). CDR3 nucleotide sequence: TGTGCCACCAGTGATTGGAGGTCGAACACCGGGGAGCTGTTTTTT. Its protein is CATSDWRSNTGELFF.